This T cell receptor (beta chain) was sequenced in a study of shared clonotypes between healthy human individuals. Study-wide context: The cohort comprised a couple of women and a few men. Their ages spanned 18 to 49 years.

V lost 5 bases, J lost 3 bases, and 15 bases stayed unmatched. Germline CDR1 is SGHVS and CDR2 is FQNEAQ. The CDR3 loop spans 18 amino acids. As concerns this clone: The antigen is undetermined.

Clones were sequenced by immunoSEQ multiplex PCR, and TCRdb holds only the in-frame ones, with some missing. The sample carries some 2.1 million clones, 80% to 95% recorded once. Naive CD8 cells lacked CD45RO, underwent positive selection for CCR7 and left out terminally differentiated effector memory CD45RA+ cells. Study-wide points: Sorted-subset sequencing was shown by rarefaction to be incomplete despite large depth. Deeper or shallower sequencing was expected to change how clonotypes are shared among donors.

The rearrangement uses TRBV7-8 and TRBJ2-3; TRBD2 aligns across 9 bases. The source is a man aged 18 to 29 in good health. Some clones in this sample may be carry-over from other donors' samples. Specimen: naive CD8+ T cells from PBMCs. CDR3 loop: CASSHRLVDSGRTDTQYF. Here the CDR3 DNA reads TGTGCCAGCAGCCATCGACTCGTAGACAGCGGGAGGACAGATACGCAGTATTTT.